This TCR beta chain is from a study of blood T cell repertoires in COVID-19. Trimming removed 5 bases from V and 1 base from J; junction bases left unmatched: 6. Germline assignment: CDR1 MGHDK and CDR2 SYGVNS. CDR3 length equals 15 residues. Clones were sequenced by immunoSEQ multiplex PCR, and TCRdb holds only the in-frame ones, with some missing. Of over 100,000 clones in the sample, 60% to 75% were seen once. Sequenced: peripheral blood. This receptor was identified in an older woman with acute or convalescent COVID-19. The genes are TRBV25-1 and TRBJ1-1; 8 nucleotides match TRBD1. CDR3 amino acids: CASSYRTGKNTEAFF. For the CDR3, the DNA is TGTGCCAGCAGTTATCGGACAGGGAAGAACACTGAAGCTTTCTTT.